This T cell receptor (beta chain) was captured by sequencing in a study of regulatory T cells in long-lasting Graves disease. Per the germline V gene, CDR1 is SEHNR and CDR2 is FQNEAQ (reference sequence). The junction had 3 bases not matched to a gene; V was cut back by 5 bases and J by 1 base. CDR3 length equals 14 residues. This clonotype came up many times. Relying on iRepertoire HTBI primers and Arm-PCR of CDR3 regions, the team built TCR beta libraries. TCRdb re-called the multiplex PCR reads with MiXCR, one entry per CDR3 protein. The data hold approximately 400,000 distinct CDR3 sequences, with under 15% observed a single time. Time point in this sample: newly diagnosed GD, antithyroid drugs for less than 3 months. PBMC RNA served as the TCR library source. As a group, patients came from one endocrinology department in Xi'an, China. This sample was shared with a second study, whose subject was T cells in Graves' hyperthyroidism and ophthalmopathy. That study adds: Patients were aged 18 to 65, had disease duration under 2 months, and had newly diagnosed hyperthyroidism.

The sequence was collected from a woman aged 25-40 years with Graves disease. This material consisted of peripheral blood mononuclear cells (PBMCs), taken at new diagnosis, from a patient treated with antithyroid drugs. The J gene is TRBJ2-3, the V gene TRBV7-9; 7 bases map to TRBD1. The CDR3 sequence: CASSPGQRTDTQYF. CDR3 bases: TGTGCCAGCAGCCCGGGACAGCGCACAGATACGCAGTATTTT.